Presented here are 32 T cell receptor beta chains from one specimen sequenced in a study of T cell responses to AZD1222 COVID-19 vaccine. The table came from immunoSEQ multiplex PCR; TCRdb's copy has only in-frame clones and leaves some out. Of about 99,000 clones detected, over 80% appear once; the ten largest clones hold about 20%. Sequenced material: peripheral blood, taken on day 0 of AZD1222 vaccination. The source of these receptors is an adult in good health.

The chain is built from TRBV7-2 and TRBJ1-1; a possible D gene is TRBD1 (6 bases). CDR1 and CDR2 (germline): SGHTA, FQGNSA. The V gene lost 0 bases and the J gene lost 2 bases, with 10 bases spanning the gap. This CDR3 is built from 15 residues. The DNA for the CDR3 is TGTGCCAGCAGCTTAGCCAGGGGAGGCAACACTGAAGCTTTCTTT. Amino acids: CASSLARGGNTEAFF.

V gene TRBV2 combines with J gene TRBJ2-5; D is unclear. Trimming pared 3 bases from V and 1 base from J, leaving 9 bases between. The CDR3 sequence is 14 residues long. The germline V gene encodes CDR1 SNHLY and CDR2 FYNNEI. The CDR3 here is CASSDVTTQETQYF. In DNA, the CDR3 is TGTGCCAGCAGTGACGTGACAACCCAAGAGACCCAGTACTTC. Together with reference TRBV2 and TRBJ2-5, the CDR3 gives the full variable domain: EPEVTQTPSHQVTQMGQEVILRCVPISNHLYFYWYRQILGQKVEFLVSFYNNEISEKSEIFDDQFSVERPDGSNFTLKIRSTKLEDSAMYFCASSDVTTQETQYFGPGTRLLVL.

A remark on this clone: Other DNA sequences from this sample encode an identical CDR3 as well. The V gene is TRBV3-1 (or the pseudogene TRBV3-2), the J gene TRBJ1-2; TRBD1 matches at 11 bases. From germline, CDR1 is LGHDT and CDR2 YNNKEL (reference sequence). The CDR3 extends over 14 amino acids. V dropped 3 bases and J dropped 6; count of bases not matched to a gene: 3. The CDR3 is CASSQRDRGDGYTF. In nucleotides, the CDR3 is TGTGCCAGCAGCCAGAGGGACAGGGGGGATGGCTACACCTTC.

The chain couples TRBV19 to TRBJ2-1; 12 bases are a match to TRBD2. The CDR3 length is 16 residues. The trim removed 5 bases at V and 7 bases at J, leaving 9 bases unmatched. CDR1 LNHDA and CDR2 SQIVND come from the germline V gene (reference sequence). CDR3: CASSASTSGRGNEQFF. The DNA of the CDR3 is TGTGCCAGTAGTGCCTCGACTAGCGGGAGAGGTAATGAGCAGTTCTTC.

The rearrangement uses TRBV4-1 and TRBJ1-4, with 7 bases identical to TRBD1. V dropped 1 base and J dropped 7; count of bases not matched to a gene: 9. The V gene's germline CDR1 is MGHRA and CDR2 YSYEKL. The CDR3 loop spans 16 amino acids. The CDR3 protein is CASSQAWGGGPEKLFF. DNA for the CDR3: TGCGCCAGCAGCCAAGCTTGGGGAGGGGGCCCTGAAAAACTGTTTTTT.

The chain uses TRBV28 and TRBJ2-7; D tentatively fits TRBD1 or TRBD2 (5 bases each). The ends were cut back, 0 bases at V and 0 bases at J, with 21 bases in the middle. Germline CDR1 reads MDHEN; CDR2 reads SYDVKM. The CDR3 covers 19 residues. CDR3 sequence (DNA): TGTGCCAGCAGTTTATGGGGGGTAGGTTTGACAGTGAGCTCCTACGAGCAGTACTTC. As protein: CASSLWGVGLTVSSYEQYF.

The J gene is TRBJ1-4, the V gene TRBV2; 7 bases align to TRBD1. V lost 11 bases and J lost 5; bases outside the gene matches: 8. CDR1 and CDR2 (germline): SNHLY, FYNNEI. The CDR3 sequence is 13 residues long. The CDR3 bases are TGTGCCGGTCAGGGGGGTGAGAATGAAAAACTGTTTTTT. Amino acids: CAGQGGENEKLFF.

V is TRBV11-3 and J is TRBJ2-3; D might be TRBD2 (7 bases). This CDR3 comprises 14 residues. CDR1 and CDR2 (germline): SGHNT, YENEEA. The germline V and J ends were trimmed by 4 bases and 5 bases, with 13 bases remaining between them. The CDR3 DNA follows: TGTGCCAGCAGCTGGGGGGGGCAGGGAGATACGCAGTATTTT. Residues: CASSWGGQGDTQYF. The whole variable domain, filled in from reference TRBV11-3 and TRBJ2-3, reads EAGVVQSPRYKIIEKKQPVAFWCNPISGHNTLYWYLQNLGQGPELLIRYENEEAVDDSQLPKDRFSAERLKGVDSTLKIQPAELGDSAVYLCASSWGGQGDTQYFGPGTRLTVL.

J is TRBJ1-6 and V is TRBV5-5, with unresolved D. The CDR3 runs 15 residues. Germline V CDR1 and CDR2: SGHKS, YYEKEE (reference sequence). V dropped 0 bases and J dropped 0 bases, with 4 bases sitting between them. CDR3 sequence: CASSLVRSYNSPLHF. CDR3 bases: TGTGCCAGCAGCTTGGTTCGCTCCTATAATTCACCCCTCCACTTT.

This chain uses TRBV2 with TRBJ2-7; 7 bases match TRBD2. J gave up 0 bases and V 8 bases, and 10 bases lay outside the gene matches. The germline V gene has CDR1 SNHLY and CDR2 FYNNEI. The CDR3 sequence is 15 residues long. CDR3 coding DNA: TGTGCCAGCCACCCCCAAGCGGGAAGCTCCTACGAGCAGTACTTC. Protein: CASHPQAGSSYEQYF. Filled out from reference TRBV2 and TRBJ2-7, the complete variable domain reads EPEVTQTPSHQVTQMGQEVILRCVPISNHLYFYWYRQILGQKVEFLVSFYNNEISEKSEIFDDQFSVERPDGSNFTLKIRSTKLEDSAMYFCASHPQAGSSYEQYFGPGTRLTVT.

This chain uses TRBV7-8 with TRBJ1-2; 9 bases are shared with TRBD1. This CDR3 has 16 residues. Germline CDR1 SGHVS, CDR2 FQNEAQ. V was pared by 3 bases and J by 4 bases, with 9 bases of the junction left unmatched. CDR3 DNA: TGTGCCAGCAGCTTGGGGAACACGGGACAGGGCTATGGCTACACCTTC. This sequence encodes CASSLGNTGQGYGYTF.

This rearrangement joins TRBV19 to TRBJ2-2, with 7 bases aligning to TRBD1. With V trimmed by 4 bases and J by 1 base, 6 bases remained unmatched. Germline CDR1 is LNHDA and CDR2 is SQIVND (reference sequence). The CDR3 loop spans 16 amino acids. The CDR3 spells CASSTHRTGNTGELFF. CDR3 DNA sequence: TGTGCCAGTAGTACCCACCGGACAGGGAACACCGGGGAGCTGTTTTTT.

The chain links TRBV6-5 to TRBJ1-1; D is uncertain. Germline V gene lookup returns CDR1 MNHEY and CDR2 SVGAGI. With 6 bases removed from V and 11 bases from J, the gap between germline ends came to 13 bases. This CDR3 spans 11 amino acids. CDR3 protein: CASSLDWVAFF. The CDR3 DNA reads as TGTGCCAGCAGCCTAGATTGGGTGGCTTTCTTT.

The chain combines TRBV6-5 with TRBJ2-5; D is perhaps TRBD1 (5 bases). V shed 4 bases and J shed 4 bases, with 10 bases lying between them. CDR1 and CDR2 from the germline V gene are MNHEY and SVGAGI. The CDR3 is 13 amino acids. The chain's CDR3 is CASSSRVPETQYF. In DNA, the CDR3 is TGTGCCAGCAGTTCCAGGGTTCCAGAGACCCAGTACTTC.

This clone has just one count. The chain combines TRBV18 with TRBJ1-2; D perhaps matches TRBD1 (5 bases). There are 13 residues in the CDR3. Per the germline V gene, CDR1 is KGHSH and CDR2 is LQKENI. Trimming removed 6 bases from V and 4 bases from J, with 12 bases in between. The CDR3 sequence: CASSGRTLYGYTF. The CDR3 DNA reads TGTGCCAGCTCGGGACGGACCCTCTATGGCTACACCTTC.

V gene TRBV5-1 combines with J gene TRBJ2-2, with D unclear. V shed 0 bases and J shed 2 bases, with 11 bases lying between them. The V gene's germline CDR1 is SGHRS and CDR2 YFSETQ. The CDR3 covers 16 residues. This CDR3 is CASSLGPGPNTGELFF. DNA of the CDR3: TGCGCCAGCAGCTTGGGCCCAGGCCCAAACACCGGGGAGCTGTTTTTT. The complete variable domain, with remaining parts taken from reference TRBV5-1 and TRBJ2-2, reads KAGVTQTPRYLIKTRGQQVTLSCSPISGHRSVSWYQQTPGQGLQFLFEYFSETQRNKGNFPGRFSGRQFSNSRSEMNVSTLELGDSALYLCASSLGPGPNTGELFFGEGSRLTVL.

The chain uses TRBV10-3 and TRBJ2-5, with TRBD2 identical over 8 bases. J lost 0 bases, V lost 10 bases, and 13 bases had no gene match. The CDR3 runs to 16 residues. CDR1 and CDR2 (germline): ENHRY, SYGVKD. CDR3 nucleotides: TGTGCCACCCAGGGGATAGCGGGGAGGTACCAAGAGACCCAGTACTTC. Protein sequence: CATQGIAGRYQETQYF.

The rearrangement joins TRBV19 to TRBJ1-1; D unresolved. The CDR3 loop spans 15 amino acids. Germline CDR1 is LNHDA and CDR2 is SQIVND (reference sequence). With 3 bases removed from V and 2 bases from J, the gap between germline ends came to 13 bases. CDR3 in DNA: TGTGCCAGTAGTATCATTGGGCAGGCTAACACTGAAGCTTTCTTT. It yields the protein CASSIIGQANTEAFF.

V usage is TRBV18 and J usage is TRBJ2-7, with 7 positions matching TRBD1. The CDR3 covers 14 residues. V lost 5 bases, J lost 2 bases, and 6 bases stayed unmatched. Germline V gene sequence: CDR1 KGHSH, CDR2 LQKENI. The CDR3 loop reads CASSVGTVAYEQYF. As DNA, the CDR3 is TGTGCCAGCTCAGTCGGGACAGTGGCCTACGAGCAGTACTTC.

The CDR3 coding sequence is TGTGCCAGCAGCTTAGGACGCCAGTCCCCTAATGAAAAACTGTTTTTT. Residues: CASSLGRQSPNEKLFF. V is TRBV13 and J is TRBJ1-4; no clear D. The CDR3 has 16 residues. Germline V lookup: CDR1 PRHDT, CDR2 FYEKMQ (reference sequence). Trimming took off 0 bases at V and 3 bases at J, with 11 bases between the two ends.

In this sample, this clone turned up once. The chain couples TRBV30 to TRBJ2-7, with D hard to call. V was pared by 3 bases and J by 5 bases, with 8 bases between. The CDR3 runs 11 residues. Germline V gene lookup returns CDR1 GTSNPN and CDR2 SVGIG (reference sequence). The CDR3 spells CAWSALNEQYF. The CDR3 DNA sequence: TGTGCCTGGAGCGCCCTAAACGAGCAGTACTTC. Full variable domain (outside the CDR3, taken from reference TRBV30 and TRBJ2-7): SQTIHQWPATLVQPVGSPLSLECTVEGTSNPNLYWYRQAAGRGLQLLFYSVGIGQISSEVPQNLSASRPQDRQFILSSKKLLLSDSGFYLCAWSALNEQYFGPGTRLTVT.

The chain recombines TRBV19 with TRBJ1-5; TRBD1 matches 8 bases. In germline, CDR1 is LNHDA, CDR2 SQIVND (reference sequence). V gave up 8 bases and J gave up 4 bases; unmatched junction bases: 16. There are 17 residues in the CDR3. The CDR3 nucleotides read TGTGCCAGTGGCCGTAGGTTGGGACAGGAGCCTAATCAGCCCCAGCATTTT. It specifies CASGRRLGQEPNQPQHF.

The rearrangement uses TRBV7-2 and TRBJ2-3; D unclear. There are 11 residues in the CDR3. Deletions cut 3 bases from V and 4 bases from J, with 2 bases between. Germline V lookup: CDR1 SGHTA, CDR2 FQGNSA. Written as DNA, the CDR3 is TGTGCCAGCAGCTTCGCAGATACGCAGTATTTT. Its translation is CASSFADTQYF.

V and J are TRBV30 and TRBJ1-5, with unresolved D. The V gene lost 1 base and the J gene lost 7 bases, with 14 bases spanning the gap. The CDR3 has 14 amino acids. Germline-derived CDR1 and CDR2 are GTSNPN and SVGIG (reference sequence). The CDR3 sequence is CAWSDPGKVQPQHF. CDR3 sequence (DNA): TGTGCCTGGAGTGACCCAGGAAAGGTCCAGCCCCAGCATTTT.

This rearrangement joins TRBV9 to TRBJ1-1; TRBD1 aligns across 8 bases. The CDR3 consists of 19 residues. Germline values: CDR1 SGDLS, CDR2 YYNGEE. V was pared by 3 bases and J by 1 base, with 17 bases of the junction left unmatched. The CDR3 loop reads CASSEPDKTGVFGNTEAFF. Here the CDR3 DNA reads TGTGCCAGCAGCGAGCCGGATAAGACAGGGGTGTTTGGGAACACTGAAGCTTTCTTT. Full variable domain (rest looked up from reference TRBV9 and TRBJ1-1): DSGVTQTPKHLITATGQRVTLRCSPRSGDLSVYWYQQSLDQGLQFLIQYYNGEERAKGNILERFSAQQFPDLHSELNLSSLELGDSALYFCASSEPDKTGVFGNTEAFFGQGTRLTVV.

The chain uses TRBV9 and TRBJ2-3; 8 nucleotides match TRBD2. V dropped 4 bases and J dropped 0; count of bases not matched to a gene: 7. CDR3 length: 16 amino acids. CDR1 SGDLS and CDR2 YYNGEE come from the germline V gene. The CDR3 region is CASSPGSSGSTDTQYF. The CDR3 region has the DNA TGTGCCAGCAGCCCCGGTTCTAGCGGGAGCACAGATACGCAGTATTTT.

The rearrangement joins TRBV11-2 to TRBJ1-2, with a possible D match to TRBD1 (5 bases). V was pared by 4 bases and J by 4 bases, with 10 bases between. The CDR3 is made up of 13 amino acids. Germline CDR1 is SGHAT and CDR2 is FQNNGV. CDR3 amino acids: CASSSSGTYGYTF. The CDR3 coding sequence is TGTGCCAGCAGCTCATCCGGGACCTATGGCTACACCTTC.

The J gene is TRBJ1-1, the V gene TRBV11-2; D gene unclear. The CDR3 has 15 residues. Deletions cut 2 bases from V and 1 base from J, with 11 bases between. The V gene's germline CDR1 is SGHAT and CDR2 FQNNGV. This CDR3 is CASSLRFGRNTEAFF. The CDR3 nucleotides are TGTGCCAGCAGCTTACGTTTCGGGAGGAACACTGAAGCTTTCTTT.

This chain connects TRBV5-1 to TRBJ1-3; possible D gene TRBD1, 6 bases. Germline values: CDR1 SGHRS, CDR2 YFSETQ. With 4 bases removed from V and 0 bases from J, the gap between germline ends came to 14 bases. CDR3 length equals 16 residues. The CDR3 reads CASSPGGGDSGNTIYF. CDR3 DNA: TGCGCCAGCAGCCCGGGAGGGGGAGACTCTGGAAACACCATATATTTT.

This chain joins TRBV29-1 and TRBJ1-5, with D tentatively TRBD1 (5 bases). The V gene's germline CDR1 is SQVTM and CDR2 ANQGSEA. The CDR3 runs to 12 residues. The germline V and J ends were trimmed by 7 bases and 4 bases, with 11 bases remaining between them. The CDR3 coding sequence is TGCAGCGCCGGGGACGTTAATCAGCCCCAGCATTTT. The encoded protein is CSAGDVNQPQHF. Full variable domain (outside the CDR3, taken from reference TRBV29-1 and TRBJ1-5): SAVISQKPSRDICQRGTSLTIQCQVDSQVTMMFWYRQQPGQSLTLIATANQGSEATYESGFVIDKFPISRPNLTFSTLTVSNMSPEDSSIYLCSAGDVNQPQHFGDGTRLSIL.

The rearrangement uses TRBV12-2 and TRBJ2-7; the D segment call TRBD1 is taken from the table without a DNA check. TRBV12-2 is labeled a pseudogene. This CDR3 has 19 amino acids. The CDR3 bases are TGTGCAAGTCGCCCTTTCAATTGGGACAGGGGGCACTCCTTCTACGAGCAGTACTTC. This codes for CASRPFNWDRGHSFYEQYF.

The chain couples TRBV6-2 or TRBV6-3 to TRBJ1-3; D is undetermined. V was shortened by 2 bases and J by 1 base, with 6 bases between the two germline ends. There are 14 residues in the CDR3. The germline CDR1 and CDR2 sequences are MNHEY and SVGEGT. In nucleotides, the CDR3 is TGTGCCAGCAGTTACGGGCAGTCTGGAAACACCATATATTTT. Translating it yields CASSYGQSGNTIYF.